This T cell receptor beta chain comes out of a study of blood T cell repertoires in COVID-19. Whole-study context: Material from acute and convalescent COVID-19 was sourced from the United States, Italy and Spain. PBMCs, B-cell-depleted T cells, or T cells were the source of the cDNA or gDNA that made up the material.

Study processing details: For nucleated cells, counts were estimated from reference gene primer amplification. Some clones are missing from TCRdb's copy, which holds only in-frame ones; the method was immunoSEQ multiplex PCR. Clone size and the V and J calls come from that table; the DNA yielded D and trimming. The sample gives 250,000 to 300,000 clones, 85% to 90% of which show up once; less than 4.5% is in the top ten. The V and J ends lost 8 bases and 8 bases, in that order; junction bases with no gene match: 6. This CDR3 contains 13 residues. Germline CDR1 and CDR2: SGHTA and FQGTGA. Sequencing used peripheral blood. The rearrangement joins TRBV7-3 to TRBJ2-1; 10 nucleotides match TRBD2. The sequence derives from a man aged 18-30 years with active or convalescent COVID-19. In nucleotides, the CDR3 is TGTGCCAGCGGATCTAGCGGGAGACATGAGCAGTTCTTC. The encoded protein is CASGSSGRHEQFF.